A single TCR beta chain is shown here with its context. What it binds is unknown. The CDR3 has 13 residues. The V gene's germline CDR1 is ENHRY and CDR2 SYGVKD. V lost 2 bases and J 7 bases, leaving 11 bases between the germline ends. This specimen belongs to a study of T-cell memory formation after mild COVID-19. Whole-study context: TCR clusters showed largely donor specificity.

Using constant-segment primers, 5'RACE produced TCR alpha and TCR beta cDNA libraries carrying sample barcodes and UMIs. TCRdb fed the 5' RACE reads into MiXCR, producing one record per CDR3 protein. The sample has 250,000 to 300,000 distinct CDR3 sequences, about a sixth seen once. Study-wide results and limits: Shrinking CD4+ clones resided mostly in CM and EM, and CD8+ ones in EMRA. In pre-infection memory, a portion of responding clones appeared, which suggested that cross-reactive memory joined.

Sequencing used PBMCs or a T cell subset sorted from them (not recorded which). V and J are TRBV10-3 and TRBJ2-5; a weak D match, TRBD2 (5 bases). The origin of this receptor is a man between 18 and 29 years old who had mild COVID-19 (a few samples of this study predate the infection). Cell type and time point are not known. As DNA, the CDR3 is TGTGCCATCAGTGAGGACGGGAAAAGGACCCAGTACTTC. As protein: CAISEDGKRTQYF.